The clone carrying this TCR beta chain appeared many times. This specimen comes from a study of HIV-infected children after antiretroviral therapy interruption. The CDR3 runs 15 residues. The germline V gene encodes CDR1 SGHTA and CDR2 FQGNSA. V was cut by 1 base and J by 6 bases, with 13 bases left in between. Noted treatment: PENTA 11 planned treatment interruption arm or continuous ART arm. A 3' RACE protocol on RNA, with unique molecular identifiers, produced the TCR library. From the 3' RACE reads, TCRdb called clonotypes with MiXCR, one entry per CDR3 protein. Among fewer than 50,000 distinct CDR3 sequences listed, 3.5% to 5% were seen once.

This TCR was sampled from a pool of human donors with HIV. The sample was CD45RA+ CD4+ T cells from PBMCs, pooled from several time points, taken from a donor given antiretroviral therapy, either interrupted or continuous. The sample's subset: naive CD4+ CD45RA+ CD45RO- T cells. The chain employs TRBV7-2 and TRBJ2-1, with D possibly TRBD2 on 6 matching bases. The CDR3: CASSLESSGLNEQFF. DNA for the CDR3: TGTGCCAGCAGCTTAGAGTCGAGCGGGCTCAATGAGCAGTTCTTC.